These 8 T cell receptor beta chains share one sample of origin, sequenced in a study of beta chain features in type 1 diabetes. The entirety of the isolated RNA underwent reverse transcription, so expressed TCRB transcripts were sequenced. Method: immunoSEQ multiplex PCR; TCRdb's copy keeps in-frame clones and lacks some. The sample records 250,000 to 350,000 clones, around 15% being singletons. Sequenced material: central memory CD4+ T cells from blood. The receptor set was obtained from a young man in good health.

The rearrangement joins TRBV7-2 to TRBJ2-7, with 12 bases identical to TRBD1. The junction had 3 bases not matched to a gene; V was cut back by 0 bases and J by 6 bases. This CDR3 spans 15 amino acids. Germline CDR1 SGHTA, CDR2 FQGNSA. The CDR3 region has the DNA TGTGCCAGCAGCTTAGCCGGGACAGGGGGCTCCGAGCAGTACTTC. Translation gives CASSLAGTGGSEQYF. The full variable domain, with the rest looked up from reference TRBV7-2 and TRBJ2-7, is GAGVSQSPSNKVTEKGKDVELRCDPISGHTALYWYRQSLGQGLEFLIYFQGNSAPDKSGLPSDRFSAERTGGSVSTLTIQRTQQEDSAVYLCASSLAGTGGSEQYFGPGTRLTVT.

At least ten counts were recorded for this clone. The rearrangement joins TRBV7-9 to TRBJ2-1, with D unresolved. Per germline, CDR1 SEHNR and CDR2 FQNEAQ (reference sequence). The V and J ends lost 6 bases and 2 bases respectively, with 11 bases between them. The CDR3 is 14 residues long. The CDR3 loop is CASSWLGAYNEQFF. CDR3 DNA: TGTGCCAGCAGTTGGCTGGGCGCCTACAATGAGCAGTTCTTC. Together with reference TRBV7-9 and TRBJ2-1, the CDR3 gives the full variable domain: DTGVSQNPRHKITKRGQNVTFRCDPISEHNRLYWYRQTLGQGPEFLTYFQNEAQLEKSRLLSDRFSAERPKGSFSTLEIQRTEQGDSAMYLCASSWLGAYNEQFFGPGTRLTVL.

This clone has at least ten counts. The rearrangement joins TRBV7-2 to TRBJ2-7; 8 bases line up with TRBD1. CDR1 and CDR2 (germline): SGHTA, FQGNSA. Trimming removed 1 base from V and 5 bases from J; junction bases left unmatched: 7. The CDR3 is 15 amino acids. For the CDR3, the DNA is TGTGCCAGCAGCTTAGACAGGGGGAATCGGAACGAGCAGTACTTC. Translating it yields CASSLDRGNRNEQYF.

A word on this clone: Different DNA sequences within this sample yield the same CDR3. The chain employs TRBV7-2 and TRBJ2-2; 8 bases fit TRBD2. J gave up 6 bases and V 1 base, and 7 bases lay outside the gene matches. The CDR3 loop spans 16 amino acids. Germline V CDR1 and CDR2: SGHTA, FQGNSA. The CDR3 loop is CASSLVPVGRAGELFF. As DNA, the CDR3 is TGTGCCAGCAGCTTAGTCCCGGTCGGGAGGGCCGGGGAGCTGTTTTTT.

The rearrangement joins TRBV4-3 to TRBJ2-1; D may correspond to TRBD1 or TRBD2 (7 bases each). In germline, CDR1 is LGHNA, CDR2 YSLEER. The V end was cut by 0 bases, the J end by 7 bases, with 13 bases between. The CDR3 runs 15 residues. This chain's CDR3 is CASSQDLQGGNEQFF. The CDR3 nucleotides are TGCGCCAGCAGCCAAGATCTTCAGGGGGGGAATGAGCAGTTCTTC.

This sequence joins TRBV7-7 and TRBJ2-1; no clear D. V was clipped by 2 bases and J by 3 bases, with 5 bases between them. Germline CDR1 SSHAT, CDR2 FNYEAQ (reference sequence). The CDR3 runs to 13 residues. The CDR3 bases are TGTGCCAGCAGCTTAAGCAGCTACAATGAGCAGTTCTTC. It encodes CASSLSSYNEQFF. The variable domain in full, completed from reference TRBV7-7 and TRBJ2-1, reads GAGVSQSPRYKVTKRGQDVTLRCDPISSHATLYWYQQALGQGPEFLTYFNYEAQPDKSGLPSDRFSAERPEGSISTLTIQRTEQRDSAMYRCASSLSSYNEQFFGPGTRLTVL.

This clone was recorded a few times. This chain links TRBV11-2 with TRBJ2-5; D is tentatively TRBD1 or TRBD2 (5 bases each). Trimming took 1 base from V and 5 from J, leaving 17 bases between them. The CDR3 consists of 16 residues. Germline V gene data show CDR1 as SGHAT and CDR2 as FQNNGV. The chain's CDR3 is CASSLAGLGRGETQYF. In DNA form, the CDR3 reads TGTGCCAGCAGCTTAGCAGGGTTAGGCAGAGGGGAGACCCAGTACTTC.

V gene TRBV19 combines with J gene TRBJ2-7; TRBD2 matches at 13 bases. CDR1 is LNHDA and CDR2 is SQIVND in the germline V gene (reference sequence). The V segment lost 7 bases and the J segment 4 bases; nucleotides outside the gene matches: 13. There are 17 residues in the CDR3. CDR3 bases: TGTGCCAGTACGGCCTCCCGACCGGGACTAGCGGGATACGAGCAGTACGTC. It is translated as CASTASRPGLAGYEQYV.